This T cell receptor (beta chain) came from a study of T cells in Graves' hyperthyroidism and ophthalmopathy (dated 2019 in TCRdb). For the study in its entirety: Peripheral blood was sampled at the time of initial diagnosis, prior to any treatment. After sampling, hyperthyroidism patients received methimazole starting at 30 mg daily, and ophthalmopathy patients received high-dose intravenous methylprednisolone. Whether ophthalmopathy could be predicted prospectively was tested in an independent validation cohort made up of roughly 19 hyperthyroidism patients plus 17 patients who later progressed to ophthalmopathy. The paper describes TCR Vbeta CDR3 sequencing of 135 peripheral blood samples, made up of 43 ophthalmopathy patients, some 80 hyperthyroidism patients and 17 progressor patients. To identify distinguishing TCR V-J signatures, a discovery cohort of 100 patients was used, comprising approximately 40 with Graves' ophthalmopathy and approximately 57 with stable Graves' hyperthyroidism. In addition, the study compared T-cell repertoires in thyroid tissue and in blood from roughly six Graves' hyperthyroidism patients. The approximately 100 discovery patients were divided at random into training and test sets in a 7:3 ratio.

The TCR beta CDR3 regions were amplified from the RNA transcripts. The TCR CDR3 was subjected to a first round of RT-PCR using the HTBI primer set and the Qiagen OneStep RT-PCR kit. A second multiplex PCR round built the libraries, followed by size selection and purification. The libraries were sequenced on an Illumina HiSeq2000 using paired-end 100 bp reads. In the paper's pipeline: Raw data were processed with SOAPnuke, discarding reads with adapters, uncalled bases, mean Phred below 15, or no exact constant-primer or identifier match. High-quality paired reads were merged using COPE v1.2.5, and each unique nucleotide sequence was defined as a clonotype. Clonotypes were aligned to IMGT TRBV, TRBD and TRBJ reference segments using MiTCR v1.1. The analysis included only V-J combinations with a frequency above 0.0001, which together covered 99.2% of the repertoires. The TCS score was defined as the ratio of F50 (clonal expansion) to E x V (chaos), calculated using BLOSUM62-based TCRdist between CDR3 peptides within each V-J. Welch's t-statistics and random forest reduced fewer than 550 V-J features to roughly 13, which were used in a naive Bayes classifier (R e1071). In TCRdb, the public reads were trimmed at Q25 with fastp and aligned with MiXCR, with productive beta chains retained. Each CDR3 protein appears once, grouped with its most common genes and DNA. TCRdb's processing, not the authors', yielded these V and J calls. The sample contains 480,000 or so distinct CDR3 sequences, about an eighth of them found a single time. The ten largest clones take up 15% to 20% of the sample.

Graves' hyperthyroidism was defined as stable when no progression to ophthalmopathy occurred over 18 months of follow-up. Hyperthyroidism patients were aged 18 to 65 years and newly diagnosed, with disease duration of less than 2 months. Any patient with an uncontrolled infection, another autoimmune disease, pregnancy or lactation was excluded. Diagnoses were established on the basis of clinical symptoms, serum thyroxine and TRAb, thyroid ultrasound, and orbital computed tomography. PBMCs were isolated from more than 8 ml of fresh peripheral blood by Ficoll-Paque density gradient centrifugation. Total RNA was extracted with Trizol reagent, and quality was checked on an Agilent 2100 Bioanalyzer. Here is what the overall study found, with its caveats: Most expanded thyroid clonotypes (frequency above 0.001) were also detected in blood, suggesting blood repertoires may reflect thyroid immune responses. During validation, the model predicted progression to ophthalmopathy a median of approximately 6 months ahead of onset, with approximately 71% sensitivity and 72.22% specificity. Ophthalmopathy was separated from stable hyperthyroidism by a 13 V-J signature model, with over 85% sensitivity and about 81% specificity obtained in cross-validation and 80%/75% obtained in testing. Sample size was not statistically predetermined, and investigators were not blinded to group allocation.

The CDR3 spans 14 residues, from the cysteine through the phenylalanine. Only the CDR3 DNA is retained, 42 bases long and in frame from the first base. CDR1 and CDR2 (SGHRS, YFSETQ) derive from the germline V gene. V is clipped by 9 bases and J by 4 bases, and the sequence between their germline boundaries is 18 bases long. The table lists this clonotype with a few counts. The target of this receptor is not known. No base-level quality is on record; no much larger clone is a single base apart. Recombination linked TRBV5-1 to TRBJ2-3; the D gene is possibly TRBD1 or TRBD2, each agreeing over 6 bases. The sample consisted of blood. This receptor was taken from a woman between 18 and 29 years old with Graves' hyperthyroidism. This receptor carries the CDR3 CATAGLAGADTQYF. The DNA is TGCGCCACCGCGGGGCTAGCAGGGGCAGATACGCAGTATTTT.